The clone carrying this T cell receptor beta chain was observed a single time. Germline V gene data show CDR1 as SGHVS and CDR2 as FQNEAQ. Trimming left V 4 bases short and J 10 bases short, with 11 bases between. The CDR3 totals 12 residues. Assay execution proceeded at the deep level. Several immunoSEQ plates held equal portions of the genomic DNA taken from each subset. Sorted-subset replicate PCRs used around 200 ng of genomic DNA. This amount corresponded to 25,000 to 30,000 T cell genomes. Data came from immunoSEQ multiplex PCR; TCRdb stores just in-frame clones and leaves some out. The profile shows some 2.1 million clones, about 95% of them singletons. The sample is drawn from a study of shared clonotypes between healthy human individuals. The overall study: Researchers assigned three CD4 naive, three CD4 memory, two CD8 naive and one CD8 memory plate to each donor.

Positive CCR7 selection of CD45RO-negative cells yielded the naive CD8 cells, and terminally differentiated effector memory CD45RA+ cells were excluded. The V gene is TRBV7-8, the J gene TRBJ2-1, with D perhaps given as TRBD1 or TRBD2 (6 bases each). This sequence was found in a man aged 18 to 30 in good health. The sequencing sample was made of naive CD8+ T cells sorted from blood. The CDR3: CASSSGGQEQFF. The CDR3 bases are TGTGCCAGCAGCTCCGGGGGCCAAGAGCAGTTCTTC.